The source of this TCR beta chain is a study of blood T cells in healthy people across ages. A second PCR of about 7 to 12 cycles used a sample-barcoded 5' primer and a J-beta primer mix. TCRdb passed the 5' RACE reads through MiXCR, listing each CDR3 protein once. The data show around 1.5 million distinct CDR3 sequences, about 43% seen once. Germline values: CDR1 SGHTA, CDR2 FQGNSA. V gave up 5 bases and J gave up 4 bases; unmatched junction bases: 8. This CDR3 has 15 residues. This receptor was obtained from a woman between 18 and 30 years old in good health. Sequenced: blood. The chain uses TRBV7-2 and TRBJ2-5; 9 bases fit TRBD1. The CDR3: CASSVRTGGGETQYF. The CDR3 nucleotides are TGTGCCAGCAGCGTAAGAACAGGGGGCGGAGAGACCCAGTACTTC.